This T cell receptor (beta chain) was retrieved from a study of blood T cell repertoires in COVID-19. About the study: PBMCs, B-cell-depleted T cells, or T cells were the source of the cDNA or gDNA that made up the material.

Within 2 weeks of study entry, exposed participants had contacted a PCR-confirmed or clinician-diagnosed COVID-19 case. Sequencing used immunoSEQ multiplex PCR; TCRdb keeps in-frame clones, though not all of them. The data hold 110,000 to 150,000 clones, with under 85% observed a single time. The CDR3 covers 16 residues. The junction had 11 bases not matched to a gene; V was cut back by 2 bases and J by 7 bases. The germline CDR1 and CDR2 sequences are SGHRS and YFSETQ. The origin of this receptor is a woman aged 18-29 years who had been exposed to COVID-19. The sequenced sample consisted of PBMCs or T cells enriched from blood (not recorded which). The V call is TRBV5-1, the J call TRBJ2-2, with 7 bases matching TRBD1. The CDR3 nucleotides are TGCGCCAGCAGCTTTCAAGGCAGGGGGAAAGGCGGGGAGCTGTTTTTT. It yields the protein CASSFQGRGKGGELFF.